This T cell receptor (beta chain) was recorded in a study of shared clonotypes between healthy human individuals. The germline CDR1 and CDR2 sequences are SGHVS and FNYEAQ. The V gene lost 1 base and the J gene lost 1 base, with 11 bases spanning the gap. The CDR3 length is 15 residues. Sequencing used immunoSEQ multiplex PCR; TCRdb keeps in-frame clones, though not all of them. The sample consists of 2 million to 2.5 million clones, more than 90% of them appearing once. The rearrangement joins TRBV7-6 to TRBJ2-7; either TRBD1 or TRBD2 may fit D (5 bases each). The source material was naive CD4+ T cells sorted from blood. Subset: CD45RA+ positively selected. The sequence was collected from a man aged 18 to 29 in good health. CDR3 nucleotides: TGTGCCAGCAGCTTAGGAGGGACGCCTTCCTACGAGCAGTACTTC. Amino acids: CASSLGGTPSYEQYF.